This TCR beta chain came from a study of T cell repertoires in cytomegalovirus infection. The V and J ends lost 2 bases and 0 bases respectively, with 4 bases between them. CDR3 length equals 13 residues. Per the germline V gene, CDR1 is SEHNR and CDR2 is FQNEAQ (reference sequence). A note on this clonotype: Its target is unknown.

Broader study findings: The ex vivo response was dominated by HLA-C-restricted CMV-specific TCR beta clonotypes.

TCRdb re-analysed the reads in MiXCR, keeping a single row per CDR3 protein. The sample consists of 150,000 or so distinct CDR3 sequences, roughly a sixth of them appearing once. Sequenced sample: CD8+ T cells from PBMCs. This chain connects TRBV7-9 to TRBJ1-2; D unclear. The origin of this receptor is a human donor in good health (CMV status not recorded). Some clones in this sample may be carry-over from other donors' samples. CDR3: CASSLQPNYGYTF. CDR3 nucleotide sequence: TGTGCCAGCAGCTTACAACCTAACTATGGCTACACCTTC.